Following are 3 T cell receptor beta chains from one sample sequenced in a study of blood T cell repertoires in COVID-19. The data were produced by immunoSEQ multiplex PCR, yet TCRdb's version contains in-frame clones alone and is incomplete. The sample includes 130,000 to 150,000 clones, approximately 86% seen only once; the top ten take 1.8%. Sequencing input: peripheral blood. Source of these receptors: a man between 65 and 80 years old with acute or convalescent COVID-19.

This rearrangement joins TRBV6-1 to TRBJ1-5, with 7 nucleotides matching TRBD1. The germline V gene encodes CDR1 MNHNS and CDR2 SASEGT. The CDR3 consists of 14 residues. After removal of 3 bases from V and 6 bases from J, the junction contained 5 bases not matched to a gene. The CDR3 is CASSEGQRRQPQHF. CDR3 DNA sequence: TGTGCCAGCAGTGAGGGACAGAGGCGTCAGCCCCAGCATTTT.

J is TRBJ2-5 and V is TRBV9, with TRBD2 as a possible D gene (5 bases). Germline V gene lookup returns CDR1 SGDLS and CDR2 YYNGEE. The CDR3 loop spans 14 amino acids. Between the trimmed V and J ends, which lost 4 bases and 4 bases, there was a span of 14 bases. The CDR3 nucleotides are TGTGCCAGCAGCCGTGACTTGGACTTAGAGACCCAGTACTTC. It yields the protein CASSRDLDLETQYF.

The gene calls are TRBV6-5 and TRBJ2-7; D is perhaps TRBD1 (6 bases). Between the trimmed V and J ends, which lost 3 bases and 0 bases, there was a span of 12 bases. The CDR3 runs 15 residues. Germline V gene sequence: CDR1 MNHEY, CDR2 SVGAGI. CDR3 protein: CASSYQQGSSYEQYF. CDR3 nucleotide sequence: TGTGCCAGCAGTTATCAACAGGGAAGCTCCTACGAGCAGTACTTC.